A single sample is the source of the 21 T cell receptor beta chains below, sequenced in a study of blood T cell repertoires in COVID-19. TCRdb's copy holds only in-frame clones and misses some; the assay was immunoSEQ multiplex PCR. The sample shows a few hundred thousand clones, under 90% of them seen only once. The sequenced sample was peripheral blood. All receptors derive from a human donor in a cohort sampled during active COVID-19.

This CDR3 is CASSLSRDTEAFF. CDR3 sequence (DNA): TGCGCCAGCAGCTTGTCCAGGGACACTGAAGCTTTCTTT. The chain links TRBV5-1 to TRBJ1-1; D might be TRBD1 (5 bases). V was shortened by 1 base and J by 3 bases, with 7 bases between the two germline ends. The CDR3 has 13 residues. Germline V gene sequence: CDR1 SGHRS, CDR2 YFSETQ.

The chain recombines TRBV4-1 with TRBJ2-5; 7 bases align to TRBD1. Germline CDR1 is MGHRA and CDR2 is YSYEKL. V gave up 2 bases and J gave up 2 bases; unmatched junction bases: 5. This CDR3 comprises 15 residues. In DNA form, the CDR3 reads TGCGCCAGCAGCCAACGTCGACAGGGACAAGAGACCCAGTACTTC. It yields the protein CASSQRRQGQETQYF.

This clone turned up a few times. V gene TRBV10-3 combines with J gene TRBJ1-6, with D possibly matching TRBD1 (6 bases). This CDR3 spans 16 amino acids. Germline assignment: CDR1 ENHRY and CDR2 SYGVKD. The V gene lost 6 bases and the J gene lost 7 bases, with 19 bases spanning the gap. The CDR3 coding sequence is TGTGCCATCAGGGACGAAAGAGGGGGTTGGAATTCACCCCTCCACTTT. Amino acids: CAIRDERGGWNSPLHF.

V gene TRBV3-1 (or the pseudogene TRBV3-2) combines with J gene TRBJ2-3, with TRBD1 as a possible D gene (5 bases). The CDR3 runs 15 residues. Germline V gives CDR1 LGHDT, CDR2 YNNKEL (reference sequence). Deletions cut 1 base from V and 4 bases from J, with 12 bases between. In nucleotides, the CDR3 is TGTGCCAGCAGCCAAGTATCCAGCAGGGCAGATACGCAGTATTTT. Residues: CASSQVSSRADTQYF.

V gene TRBV5-6 combines with J gene TRBJ2-7; TRBD2 is a possible D gene (6 bases). In germline, CDR1 is SGHDT, CDR2 YYEEEE. The V gene lost 2 bases and the J gene lost 1 base, with 10 bases spanning the gap. The CDR3 totals 14 residues. The CDR3 loop reads CASSLAGRSYEQYF. CDR3 nucleotides: TGTGCCAGCAGCTTAGCGGGCAGATCCTACGAGCAGTACTTC.

V and J are TRBV9 and TRBJ1-1; possible D gene TRBD1, 6 bases. Trimming took 2 bases from V and 1 from J, leaving 9 bases between them. The CDR3 spans 14 residues. Germline CDR1 SGDLS, CDR2 YYNGEE. The CDR3: CASSVQGQNTEAFF. In DNA form, the CDR3 reads TGTGCCAGCAGCGTTCAGGGGCAGAACACTGAAGCTTTCTTT.

The chain is built from TRBV19 and TRBJ1-1; no clear D. Between the trimmed V and J ends, which lost 7 bases and 0 bases, there was a span of 9 bases. The CDR3 is 13 residues long. Germline CDR1 reads LNHDA; CDR2 reads SQIVND (reference sequence). CDR3 sequence (DNA): TGTGCCAGTAACCCAGCGGTGAACACTGAAGCTTTCTTT. Translating gives CASNPAVNTEAFF.

V and J are TRBV4-3 and TRBJ2-7; TRBD1 agrees at 11 bases. Germline V lookup: CDR1 LGHNA, CDR2 YSLEER. Trimming at V came to 3 bases and at J to 7 bases, leaving 5 bases not matched to a gene. The CDR3 loop spans 14 amino acids. The CDR3: CASSQADRGREQYF. The CDR3 region has the DNA TGCGCCAGCAGCCAGGCGGACAGGGGGCGAGAGCAGTACTTC.

This clone is a singleton in its sample. This rearrangement joins TRBV20-1 to TRBJ1-4, with D unclear. With 4 bases removed from V and 7 bases from J, the gap between germline ends came to 7 bases. This CDR3 comprises 11 residues. From germline, CDR1 is DFQATT and CDR2 SNEGSKA (reference sequence). CDR3 sequence: CSAILSEKLFF. CDR3 nucleotide sequence: TGCAGTGCTATTCTAAGTGAAAAACTGTTTTTT.

V gene TRBV10-3 combines with J gene TRBJ1-1, with D tentatively TRBD1 (6 bases). Trimming stripped 5 bases from V and 3 bases from J, with 13 bases between. CDR3 size: 14 residues. Germline V gene sequence: CDR1 ENHRY, CDR2 SYGVKD. The CDR3 nucleotides read TGTGCCATCAGTCCCGGGACATACGACACTGAAGCTTTCTTT. Encoded protein: CAISPGTYDTEAFF.

The chain recombines TRBV5-4 with TRBJ1-6, with 9 bases lining up with TRBD1. CDR3 size: 17 residues. Losses at the gene ends were 0 bases for V and 8 bases for J; bases not matched to a gene: 9. Germline values: CDR1 SGHNT, CDR2 YYREEE (reference sequence). CDR3 coding DNA: TGTGCCAGCAGCTTGGTGTACGGCGGACAGGGGTATTCACCCCTCCACTTT. It is translated as CASSLVYGGQGYSPLHF. Full variable domain (rest looked up from reference TRBV5-4 and TRBJ1-6): ETGVTQSPTHLIKTRGQQVTLRCSSQSGHNTVSWYQQALGQGPQFIFQYYREEENGRGNFPPRFSGLQFPNYSSELNVNALELDDSALYLCASSLVYGGQGYSPLHFGNGTRLTVT.

The chain joins TRBV15 to TRBJ1-4; D unclear. This CDR3 has 15 amino acids. The germline gives CDR1 LNHNV, CDR2 YYDKDF (reference sequence). V was pared by 6 bases and J by 0 bases, with 11 bases between. The CDR3 reads CATRLTVATNEKLFF. Written as DNA, the CDR3 is TGTGCCACCAGACTCACAGTTGCAACTAATGAAAAACTGTTTTTT.

The V gene is TRBV5-6, the J gene TRBJ2-1, with 10 positions matching TRBD2. The ends lost 0 bases at V and 9 bases at J; junction bases unmatched: 6. This CDR3 is 15 amino acids long. Per germline, CDR1 SGHDT and CDR2 YYEEEE. CDR3 bases: TGTGCCAGCAGCTTGGTGGGACTAGCGACCCGTGAGCAGTTCTTC. This codes for CASSLVGLATREQFF.

This clone came up once. The chain links TRBV3-1 (or the pseudogene TRBV3-2) to TRBJ2-5; TRBD2 matches at 9 bases. CDR3 size: 14 residues. V was clipped by 4 bases and J by 5 bases; unmatched bases: 5. CDR1 is LGHDT and CDR2 is YNNKEL in the germline V gene (reference sequence). CDR3 bases: TGTGCCAGCAGCCCCAAGAGCGGGAGGGAGACCCAGTACTTC. Translation: CASSPKSGRETQYF.

J is TRBJ2-7 and V is TRBV5-1; TRBD2 agrees at 11 bases. Germline trimming cut 4 bases from V and 5 bases from J; bases unmatched to any gene: 8. CDR3 length equals 15 residues. Germline CDR1 is SGHRS and CDR2 is YFSETQ. CDR3 region: CASSLAGGAGHEQYF. The CDR3 DNA follows: TGCGCCAGCAGCCTAGCGGGAGGAGCGGGCCACGAGCAGTACTTC. Variable domain in full (rest from reference TRBV5-1 and TRBJ2-7): KAGVTQTPRYLIKTRGQQVTLSCSPISGHRSVSWYQQTPGQGLQFLFEYFSETQRNKGNFPGRFSGRQFSNSRSEMNVSTLELGDSALYLCASSLAGGAGHEQYFGPGTRLTVT.

This sequence joins TRBV5-1 and TRBJ2-2; 9 positions match TRBD1. V lost 3 bases to trimming and J lost 9 bases; unmatched junction nucleotides: 9. Looked up from germline, CDR1 is SGHRS and CDR2 is YFSETQ. The CDR3 covers 15 residues. CDR3 coding DNA: TGCGCCAGCAGCTCCGGACAGGGGTCGGGCCGGGAGCTGTTTTTT. It translates to CASSSGQGSGRELFF.

The rearrangement uses TRBV5-4 and TRBJ2-1, with D possibly TRBD2 on 6 matching bases. The V gene's germline CDR1 is SGHNT and CDR2 YYREEE (reference sequence). Deletions cut 7 bases from V and 9 bases from J, with 20 bases between. This CDR3 contains 14 residues. In DNA, the CDR3 is TGTGCCAGCCGTCAACTAGCCACCACGCCTGAGCAGTTCTTC. Protein product: CASRQLATTPEQFF.

Regarding this clone: The junction does not match germline at one end; this may be a read error. This sequence joins TRBV7-7 and TRBJ2-1; TRBD2 agrees at 10 bases. CDR3 length equals 15 residues. The germline CDR1 and CDR2 sequences are SSHAT and FNYEAQ (reference sequence). The CDR3 DNA follows: TGTGCTAGCAGCCAAGGACTAGCGGTTATGAATGAGCAGTTCTTC. Its protein product is CASSQGLAVMNEQFF.

This clone was seen only once. The gene calls are TRBV7-3 and TRBJ2-2; 7 positions agree with TRBD1. Germline values: CDR1 SGHTA, CDR2 FQGTGA. CDR3 length: 14 amino acids. The V and J ends lost 2 bases and 5 bases, in that order; junction bases with no gene match: 2. DNA for the CDR3: TGTGCCAGCAGCTTAGACAGGGTAACCGGGGAGCTGTTTTTT. Its protein is CASSLDRVTGELFF.

The chain couples TRBV5-6 to TRBJ1-6; no firm D call. Trimming cost V 1 base and J 7 bases, with 12 bases left between them. This CDR3 spans 15 amino acids. CDR1 and CDR2 from the germline V gene are SGHDT and YYEEEE. Here the CDR3 DNA reads TGTGCCAGCAGCTTGTGGTCGGGAGTGAATTCACCCCTCCACTTT. Translation gives CASSLWSGVNSPLHF.

This rearrangement joins TRBV28 to TRBJ1-1; 8 bases are a match to TRBD1. Germline CDR1 reads MDHEN; CDR2 reads SYDVKM. Losses at the gene ends were 6 bases for V and 0 bases for J; bases not matched to a gene: 9. This CDR3 region has 16 residues. The CDR3 DNA follows: TGTGCCAGCAGCCCAAGCCAGGGGGCGGTGAACACTGAAGCTTTCTTT. Residues: CASSPSQGAVNTEAFF.